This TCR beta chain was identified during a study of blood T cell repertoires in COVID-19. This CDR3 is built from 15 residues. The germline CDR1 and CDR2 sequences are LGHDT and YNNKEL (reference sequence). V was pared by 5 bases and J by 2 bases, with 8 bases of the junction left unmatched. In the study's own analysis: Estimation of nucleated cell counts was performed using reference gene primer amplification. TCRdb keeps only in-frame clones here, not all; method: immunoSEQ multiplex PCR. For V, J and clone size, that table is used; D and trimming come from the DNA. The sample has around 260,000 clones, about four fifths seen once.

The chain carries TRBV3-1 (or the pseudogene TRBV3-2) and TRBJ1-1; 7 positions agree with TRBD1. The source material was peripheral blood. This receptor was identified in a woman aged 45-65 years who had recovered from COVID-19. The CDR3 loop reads CASSSNRGGNTEAFF. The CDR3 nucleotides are TGTGCCAGCAGCTCAAACAGGGGAGGTAACACTGAAGCTTTCTTT.